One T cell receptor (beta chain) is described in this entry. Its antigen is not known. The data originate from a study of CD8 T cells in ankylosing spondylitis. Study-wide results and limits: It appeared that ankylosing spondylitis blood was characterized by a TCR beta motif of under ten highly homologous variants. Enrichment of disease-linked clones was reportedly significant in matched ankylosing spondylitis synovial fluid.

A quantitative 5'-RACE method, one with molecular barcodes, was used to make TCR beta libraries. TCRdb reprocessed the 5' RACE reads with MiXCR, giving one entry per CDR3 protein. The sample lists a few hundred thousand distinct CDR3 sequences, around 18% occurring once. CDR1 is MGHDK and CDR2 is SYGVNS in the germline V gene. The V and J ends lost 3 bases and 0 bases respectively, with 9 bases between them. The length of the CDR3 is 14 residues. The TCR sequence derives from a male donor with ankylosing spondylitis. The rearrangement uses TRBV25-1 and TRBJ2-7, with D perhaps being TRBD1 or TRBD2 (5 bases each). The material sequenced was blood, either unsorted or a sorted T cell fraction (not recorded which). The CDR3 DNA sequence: TGTGCCAGCAGTGATTGGGGGAGCTCCTACGAGCAGTACTTC. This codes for CASSDWGSSYEQYF.